The 29 T cell receptor beta chains below were found in one sample sequenced in a study of beta chain features in type 1 diabetes. The study, taken as a whole, reports: There was a moderate but significant shortening of TCRB CDR3s in all four CD4+ subsets of Type 1 diabetes patients.

The antigens for these receptors are not known. Sequencing targeted expressed TCRB transcripts, as all isolated RNA had been reverse transcribed. TCRdb's table, derived via immunoSEQ multiplex PCR, lists solely in-frame clones and lacks some. This sample yields 300,000 to 350,000 clones, of which about 14% are seen a single time; approximately 0.016% belongs to the top ten. Sequencing input: naive CD4+ T cells from blood. The receptor set was obtained from a woman between 18 and 29 years old with type 1 diabetes.

This clone was seen more than once but under ten times. This chain's CDR3 is CASSFQEGGYTF. The CDR3 DNA follows: TGTGCCAGCAGCTTCCAAGAGGGCGGCTACACCTTC. This chain uses TRBV7-8 with TRBJ1-2; the D is unclear. The V end lost 3 bases, the J end lost 8 bases, and 10 bases lay between the germline ends. From germline, CDR1 is SGHVS and CDR2 FQNEAQ. The CDR3 has 12 residues. Variable domain in full (rest from reference TRBV7-8 and TRBJ1-2): GAGVSQSPRYKVAKRGQDVALRCDPISGHVSLFWYQQALGQGPEFLTYFQNEAQLDKSGLPSDRFFAERPEGSVSTLKIQRTQQEDSAVYLCASSFQEGGYTFGSGTRLTVV.

The chain links TRBV5-1 to TRBJ2-1; 11 bases fit TRBD2. Germline CDR1 and CDR2: SGHRS and YFSETQ. This CDR3 has 15 residues. J was trimmed by 6 bases and V by 4 bases; bases with no gene match: 6. CDR3 in amino acids: CASSALAGGLNEQFF. CDR3 sequence (DNA): TGCGCCAGCAGCGCGCTAGCGGGAGGACTCAATGAGCAGTTCTTC.

The chain has TRBV28 and TRBJ2-3, with 10 bases lining up with TRBD2. There are 14 residues in the CDR3. Trimming at V came to 7 bases and at J to 7 bases, leaving 8 bases not matched to a gene. Germline CDR1 MDHEN, CDR2 SYDVKM. This CDR3 reads CASKGSGRAYTQYF. CDR3 DNA: TGTGCCAGCAAGGGGAGCGGGAGGGCTTATACGCAGTATTTT.

This clone was counted only a few times. The chain links TRBV7-2 to TRBJ2-1; a possible D gene is TRBD2 (6 bases). This CDR3 spans 13 amino acids. From germline, CDR1 is SGHTA and CDR2 FQGNSA. V lost 5 bases, J lost 9 bases, and 14 bases lay in between. In nucleotides, the CDR3 is TGTGCCAGCAGCCCCCAATCGCGGGGTGAGCAGTTCTTC. This translates into CASSPQSRGEQFF. The complete variable domain, with remaining parts taken from reference TRBV7-2 and TRBJ2-1, reads GAGVSQSPSNKVTEKGKDVELRCDPISGHTALYWYRQSLGQGLEFLIYFQGNSAPDKSGLPSDRFSAERTGGSVSTLTIQRTQQEDSAVYLCASSPQSRGEQFFGPGTRLTVL.

J is TRBJ2-4 and V is TRBV6-5; no reliable D call. This CDR3 contains 14 residues. The germline CDR1 and CDR2 sequences are MNHEY and SVGAGI. The V gene lost 4 bases and the J gene lost 0 bases, with 7 bases spanning the gap. The CDR3 DNA follows: TGTGCCAGCAGTTCCTACCTAGCCAAAAACATTCAGTACTTC. This sequence encodes CASSSYLAKNIQYF.

This clone came up a few times. This CDR3 is also generated by other DNA sequences in the sample. This rearrangement joins TRBV14 to TRBJ1-1, with D perhaps matching TRBD1 (5 bases). Trimming removed 4 bases from V and 1 base from J, with 7 bases in between. This CDR3 contains 13 residues. The V gene's germline CDR1 is SGHDN and CDR2 FVKESK. The DNA for the CDR3 is TGTGCCAGCAGCCTACAGGCGAACACTGAAGCTTTCTTT. Encoded protein: CASSLQANTEAFF.

This clone has only a few counts. The rearrangement links TRBV7-3 to TRBJ2-3; TRBD2 aligns across 16 bases. The CDR3 contains 16 residues. CDR1 SGHTA and CDR2 FQGTGA come from the germline V gene. The J segment lost 5 bases and the V segment lost 4 bases, leaving 3 bases of the junction unmatched. CDR3 bases: TGTGCCAGCAGCTCGGGACTAGCGGGAGGGGTAGATACGCAGTATTTT. As protein: CASSSGLAGGVDTQYF.

This clone showed up just a few times. CDR3 protein: CSVDRVGTEAFF. The CDR3 DNA reads TGCAGCGTTGACAGGGTTGGCACTGAAGCTTTCTTT. V gene TRBV29-1 combines with J gene TRBJ1-1, with a tentative D call TRBD1 (5 bases). Germline CDR1 reads SQVTM; CDR2 reads ANQGSEA. There are 12 residues in the CDR3. Trimming took 3 bases from V and 4 from J, leaving 9 bases between them.

This clone was seen more than once but under ten times. The rearrangement links TRBV28 to TRBJ2-7, with 7 bases lining up with TRBD2. The CDR3 runs 14 residues. Germline V gene data show CDR1 as MDHEN and CDR2 as SYDVKM. V dropped 3 bases and J dropped 4; count of bases not matched to a gene: 6. CDR3 sequence (DNA): TGTGCCAGCAGTTTGGTAGCGGGCAGGTACGAGCAGTACTTC. This translates into CASSLVAGRYEQYF.

In its sample, this clone was seen a few times. The chain combines TRBV30 with TRBJ1-2; D gene unclear. Trimming stripped 6 bases from V and 7 bases from J, with 12 bases between. In germline, CDR1 is GTSNPN, CDR2 SVGIG (reference sequence). The CDR3 runs 11 residues. The CDR3 sequence: CACWSVSGYTF. CDR3 bases: TGTGCCTGCTGGTCAGTCTCTGGCTACACCTTC.

The gene calls are TRBV30 and TRBJ1-5; D uncertain. The CDR3 is 14 residues long. V was trimmed by 0 bases and J by 4 bases, leaving 10 bases between them. The germline V gene encodes CDR1 GTSNPN and CDR2 SVGIG (reference sequence). This CDR3 reads CAWSVLSVNQPQHF. DNA of the CDR3: TGTGCCTGGAGTGTCTTATCGGTAAATCAGCCCCAGCATTTT.

In its sample, this clone was seen a few times. The chain links TRBV18 to TRBJ2-7, with D perhaps matching TRBD1 (5 bases). Germline CDR1 and CDR2: KGHSH and LQKENI. CDR3 length: 14 residues. Deletions cut 1 base from V and 2 bases from J, with 9 bases between. The CDR3 sequence is CASSPRQGPYEQYV. The CDR3 region has the DNA TGTGCCAGCTCACCACGGCAGGGTCCCTACGAGCAGTACGTC.

This clone was observed a handful of times. The chain couples TRBV7-2 to TRBJ2-7, with a weak D call TRBD1 (5 bases). The J call may not be correct, given that the DNA end is closer to TRBJ2-5. The CDR3 sequence is 16 residues long. Germline loops: CDR1 SGHTA, CDR2 FQGNSA. DNA for the CDR3: TGTGCCAGCAGCTTACTCGACAGCAGGGCACAAGAGACCCAGTACTTC. This sequence encodes CASSLLDSRAQETQYF.

The rearrangement uses TRBV30 and TRBJ2-3; D unresolved. The germline V gene has CDR1 GTSNPN and CDR2 SVGIG (reference sequence). The CDR3 is made up of 12 amino acids. Trimming shortened V by 2 bases and J by 8 bases, and 11 bases separated the two germline ends. The CDR3 loop reads CAWSPPPGTQYF. As DNA, the CDR3 is TGTGCCTGGAGTCCGCCTCCGGGTACGCAGTATTTT.

Only a few counts were recorded for this clone. The genes are TRBV6-5 and TRBJ2-7; D is perhaps TRBD2 (5 bases). Trimming took 2 bases from V and 4 from J, leaving 12 bases between them. Looked up from germline, CDR1 is MNHEY and CDR2 is SVGAGI. The CDR3 runs 14 residues. The CDR3 region has the DNA TGTGCCAGCAGTTACGGTCGGGGAGCTTACGAGCAGTACGTC. Protein: CASSYGRGAYEQYV.

This clone was detected a few times. V gene TRBV9 combines with J gene TRBJ1-1; 7 bases are shared with TRBD1. V gave up 5 bases and J gave up 4 bases; unmatched junction bases: 11. CDR1 and CDR2 (germline): SGDLS, YYNGEE. The CDR3 is 15 amino acids. CDR3 nucleotides: TGTGCCAGCAGTGGGGCCGGGACAGTTCCCACTGAAGCTTTCTTT. Protein sequence: CASSGAGTVPTEAFF.

This clone showed up just a few times. The V call is TRBV5-4, the J call TRBJ2-5; 9 nucleotides line up with TRBD1. Germline trimming cut 7 bases from V and 3 bases from J; bases unmatched to any gene: 10. The CDR3 contains 15 residues. Germline assignment: CDR1 SGHNT and CDR2 YYREEE (reference sequence). The CDR3 sequence is CASGQNRGREETQYF. CDR3 in DNA: TGTGCCAGCGGCCAAAACAGGGGGCGCGAAGAGACCCAGTACTTC.

This clone was seen a handful of times. V usage is TRBV5-4 and J usage is TRBJ2-1; D is unresolved. V dropped 4 bases and J dropped 7 bases, with 12 bases sitting between them. Germline V lookup: CDR1 SGHNT, CDR2 YYREEE (reference sequence). The CDR3 spans 13 residues. The CDR3: CASSQLRGNEQFF. The CDR3 region has the DNA TGTGCCAGCAGCCAATTGAGAGGAAATGAGCAGTTCTTC.

The V call is TRBV4-3, the J call TRBJ1-2; TRBD1 agrees at 7 bases. The CDR3 is 16 amino acids. V lost 0 bases to trimming and J lost 2 bases; unmatched junction nucleotides: 6. CDR1 is LGHNA and CDR2 is YSLEER in the germline V gene. CDR3 nucleotide sequence: TGCGCCAGCAGCCAAGAGGAAGGGACAGACAACTATGGCTACACCTTC. This codes for CASSQEEGTDNYGYTF.

The chain is built from TRBV11-3 and TRBJ2-3; D possibly corresponds to TRBD1 (5 bases). The V end lost 1 base, the J end lost 1 base, and 9 bases lay between the germline ends. The CDR3 is 15 residues long. Germline CDR1 reads SGHNT; CDR2 reads YENEEA. This chain's CDR3 is CASSLVFRGTDTQYF. In nucleotides, the CDR3 is TGTGCCAGCAGCTTAGTATTCAGGGGCACAGATACGCAGTATTTT. The full variable domain, its missing parts supplied by reference TRBV11-3 and TRBJ2-3, is EAGVVQSPRYKIIEKKQPVAFWCNPISGHNTLYWYLQNLGQGPELLIRYENEEAVDDSQLPKDRFSAERLKGVDSTLKIQPAELGDSAVYLCASSLVFRGTDTQYFGPGTRLTVL.

This clone was observed a few times. This rearrangement joins TRBV5-4 to TRBJ2-6; maybe TRBD2 (6 bases). CDR3 length: 14 residues. CDR1 is SGHNT and CDR2 is YYREEE in the germline V gene (reference sequence). The CDR3 DNA reads TGTGCTGGTCGCGGGGACTCTGGGGCCAACGTCCTGACTTTC. Protein: CAGRGDSGANVLTF.

The V gene is TRBV4-2, the J gene TRBJ2-7, with D possibly TRBD1 on 8 matching bases. Germline values: CDR1 LGHNA, CDR2 YNFKEQ. The CDR3 has 17 amino acids. Trimming left V 4 bases short and J 4 bases short, with 23 bases between. The CDR3: CASSPWTGRESRYEQYF. The CDR3, as DNA: TGTGCCAGCAGCCCCTGGACAGGGAGGGAGTCTCGTTACGAGCAGTACTTC.

This clone was detected a few times. The chain recombines TRBV7-2 with TRBJ2-5, with D perhaps matching TRBD1 (6 bases). The V gene's germline CDR1 is SGHTA and CDR2 FQGNSA. The CDR3 runs 14 residues. V dropped 5 bases and J dropped 5 bases, with 15 bases sitting between them. In DNA, the CDR3 is TGTGCCAGCAGCCCGACAGGCCCTCGGGAGACCCAGTACTTC. It yields the protein CASSPTGPRETQYF.

The J gene is TRBJ2-1, the V gene TRBV7-9; 9 nucleotides align to TRBD2. V shed 3 bases and J 10 bases; nucleotides not matched to a gene: 13. From germline, CDR1 is SEHNR and CDR2 FQNEAQ (reference sequence). This CDR3 region has 16 residues. CDR3 sequence: CASSLSLRTSDQEQFF. CDR3 bases: TGTGCCAGCAGCTTGTCACTACGGACTAGCGATCAGGAGCAGTTCTTC.

J is TRBJ1-5 and V is TRBV15; no clear D gene. Trimming shortened V by 0 bases and J by 4 bases, and 4 bases separated the two germline ends. This CDR3 has 13 residues. The germline CDR1 and CDR2 sequences are LNHNV and YYDKDF (reference sequence). The CDR3 is CATSRDPNQPQHF. For the CDR3, the DNA is TGTGCCACCAGCAGAGATCCTAATCAGCCCCAGCATTTT.

In regard to this clone: At one boundary the junction diverges from the germline segment, which might be a read error. At the DNA level, this CDR3 is encoded by other sequences in the same sample as well. The rearrangement uses TRBV29-1 and TRBJ1-1, with no clear D. This CDR3 has 13 amino acids. Germline V lookup: CDR1 SQVTM, CDR2 ANQGSEA. CDR3 amino acids: CSVEGRLNTEAFF. CDR3 DNA sequence: TGCAGCGTTGAAGGGAGACTCAACACTGAGGCTTTCTTT.

The gene calls are TRBV15 and TRBJ2-3, with D perhaps TRBD2 (6 bases). V was clipped by 9 bases and J by 6 bases, with 10 bases between them. In germline, CDR1 is LNHNV, CDR2 YYDKDF (reference sequence). The CDR3 runs 11 residues. CDR3 sequence reads: CATRGGDTQYF. The CDR3 nucleotides are TGTGCCACTCGCGGAGGGGATACGCAGTATTTT.

The table lists this clone with a few counts. The chain recombines TRBV5-1 with TRBJ2-2; possibly TRBD2 for D (5 bases). The CDR3 totals 15 residues. The germline CDR1 and CDR2 sequences are SGHRS and YFSETQ. V dropped 5 bases and J dropped 1 base, with 12 bases sitting between them. CDR3 in amino acids: CASRDVLENTGELFF. In DNA, the CDR3 is TGCGCCAGCAGGGACGTACTAGAGAACACCGGGGAGCTGTTTTTT. Full variable domain (missing parts from reference TRBV5-1 and TRBJ2-2): KAGVTQTPRYLIKTRGQQVTLSCSPISGHRSVSWYQQTPGQGLQFLFEYFSETQRNKGNFPGRFSGRQFSNSRSEMNVSTLELGDSALYLCASRDVLENTGELFFGEGSRLTVL.

The J gene is TRBJ1-1, the V gene TRBV7-2, with D possibly matching TRBD1 (5 bases). CDR1 is SGHTA, CDR2 FQGNSA, per germline. The CDR3 contains 16 residues. The V end was cut by 4 bases, the J end by 3 bases, with 18 bases between. The CDR3 loop reads CASSYEVQGWDTEAFF. As DNA, the CDR3 is TGTGCCAGCAGCTATGAGGTTCAGGGTTGGGACACTGAAGCTTTCTTT.